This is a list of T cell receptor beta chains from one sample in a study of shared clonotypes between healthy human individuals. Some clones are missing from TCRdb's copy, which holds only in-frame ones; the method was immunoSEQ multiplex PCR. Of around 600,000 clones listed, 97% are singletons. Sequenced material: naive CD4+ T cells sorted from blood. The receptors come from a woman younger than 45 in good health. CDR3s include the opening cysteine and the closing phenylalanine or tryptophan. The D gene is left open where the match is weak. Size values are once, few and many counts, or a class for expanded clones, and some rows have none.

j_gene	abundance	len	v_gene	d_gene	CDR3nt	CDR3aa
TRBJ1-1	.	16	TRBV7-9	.	TGTGCCAGCAGCCGCCAGCTGGGACTCTCAAACCCGGGAGCTTTCTTT	CASSRQLGLSNPGAFF
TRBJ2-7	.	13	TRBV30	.	TGTGCCTGGAATCCTCAGGGACCCTACGAGCAGTACTTC	CAWNPQGPYEQYF
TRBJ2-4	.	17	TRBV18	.	TGTGCCAGCTCCCTGACAACAGGGAGTCTAGCCAAAAACATTCAGTACTTC	CASSLTTGSLAKNIQYF
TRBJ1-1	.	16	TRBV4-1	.	TGCGCCAGCAGCCACCCAACTCGGGGGGGGAACACTGAAGCTTTCTTT	CASSHPTRGGNTEAFF
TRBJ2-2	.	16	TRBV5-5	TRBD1	TGTGCCAGCAGCCTAGGGACAGGGCGGAACACCGGGGAGCTGTTTTTT	CASSLGTGRNTGELFF
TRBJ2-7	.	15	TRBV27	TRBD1	TGTGCCAGCAGTTTAAGGACAGGACAAACCTACGAGCAGTACTTC	CASSLRTGQTYEQYF
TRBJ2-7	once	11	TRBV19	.	TGTGCCAGTACCTCCGGCGACGAGCAGTACTTC	CASTSGDEQYF
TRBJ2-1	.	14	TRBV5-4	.	TGTGCCAGCAGCTTGGTGTCAGGGGGGAATGAGCAGTTCTTC	CASSLVSGGNEQFF
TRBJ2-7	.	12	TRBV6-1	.	TGTGCCAGCAGTTCGGCATCCTACGAGCAGTACTTC	CASSSASYEQYF
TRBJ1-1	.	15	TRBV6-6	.	TGTGCCAGCAGTTACTCGTCGCAGGGGAACACTGAAGCTTTCTTT	CASSYSSQGNTEAFF
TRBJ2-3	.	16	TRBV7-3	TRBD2	TGTGCCAGCAGCTTAGGGACTAGCGGGAGGGAAGATACGCAGTATTTT	CASSLGTSGREDTQYF
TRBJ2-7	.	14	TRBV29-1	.	TGCAGCGTTGAAGGCCCGTTTCCCTCCTACGAGCAGTACTTC	CSVEGPFPSYEQYF
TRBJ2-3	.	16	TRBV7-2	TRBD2	TGTGCCAGCAGCTCCCGACTAGCGGGAGCGACAGATACGCAGTATTTT	CASSSRLAGATDTQYF
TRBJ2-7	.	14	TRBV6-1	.	TGTGCCAGTGGCCAGGGGCCGGTTTCCTACGAGCAGTACTTC	CASGQGPVSYEQYF
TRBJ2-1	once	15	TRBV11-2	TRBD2	TGTGCCAGCAGCTATACTAGCGGGAGGTCGGGTGAGCAGTTCTTC	CASSYTSGRSGEQFF
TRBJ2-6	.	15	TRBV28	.	TGTGCCAGCAGTTTCGGACACTCTGGGGCCAACGTCCTGACTTTC	CASSFGHSGANVLTF
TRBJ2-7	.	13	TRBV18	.	TGTGCCAGCTCACCACTTGGGAACTACGAGCAGTACTTC	CASSPLGNYEQYF
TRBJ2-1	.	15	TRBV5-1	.	TGCGCCAGCAGGACATGGACGATCTCCTACAATGAGCAGTTCTTC	CASRTWTISYNEQFF
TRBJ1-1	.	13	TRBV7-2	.	TGTGCCAGCAGCTTCATTGGACAGAATGAAGCTTTCTTT	CASSFIGQNEAFF
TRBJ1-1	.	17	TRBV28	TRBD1	TGTGCCAGCAGCCCCCCTGGGACAGGGGGCGAGAACACTGAAGCTTTCTTT	CASSPPGTGGENTEAFF
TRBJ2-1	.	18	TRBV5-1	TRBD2	TGCGCCAGCGCCGGTCTAGCGGGAACTAAACACGGCTACAATGAGCAGTTCTTC	CASAGLAGTKHGYNEQFF
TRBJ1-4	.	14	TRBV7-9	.	TGTGCCAGCAGCACCGTGGGGGCGGATGAAAAACTGTTTTTT	CASSTVGADEKLFF
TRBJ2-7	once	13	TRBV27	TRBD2	TGTGCCAGCAGTACGGGAGGCCTCTACGAGCAGTACTTC	CASSTGGLYEQYF
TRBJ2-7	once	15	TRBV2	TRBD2	TGTGCCAGCAGTGGGACTCTAGCGGGAGACTACGAGCAGTACTTC	CASSGTLAGDYEQYF
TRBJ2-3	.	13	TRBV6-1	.	TGTGCCAGCAGTGAAGCGGGATCGCAGGCGCAGTATTTT	CASSEAGSQAQYF
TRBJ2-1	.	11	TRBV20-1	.	TGCAGGGCTCTCCTGAGCCAGCATGAGTTCTTC	CRALLSQHEFF
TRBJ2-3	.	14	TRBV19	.	TGTGCCAGTAGTACCACCTCTAGCACAGATACGCAGTATTTT	CASSTTSSTDTQYF
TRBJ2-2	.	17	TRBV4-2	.	TGTGCCAGCAGCCCCGGCATGGTGGTTAGAGTCCCCGGGGAGCTGTTTTTT	CASSPGMVVRVPGELFF
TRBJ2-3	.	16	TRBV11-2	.	TGTGCCAGCAGCTTAGATCCCCCTGGCAGCACAGATACGCAGTATTTT	CASSLDPPGSTDTQYF
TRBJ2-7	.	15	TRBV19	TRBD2	TGTGCCAGTAAGGGAAGGCGGGAGGGCCTCAACGAGCAGTACTTC	CASKGRREGLNEQYF
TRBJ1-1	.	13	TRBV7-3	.	TGTGCCAGCAGCTTAACTCAGAACACTGAAGCTTTCTTT	CASSLTQNTEAFF
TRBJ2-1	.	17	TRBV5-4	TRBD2	TGTGCCAGCAGCCAGTTGAGGGCTAGCGGCTCCTACAATGAGCAGTTCTTC	CASSQLRASGSYNEQFF
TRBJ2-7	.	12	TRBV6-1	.	TGTGCCAGCAGTGAACAATCCTACGAGCAGTACTTC	CASSEQSYEQYF
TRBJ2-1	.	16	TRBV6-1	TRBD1	TGTGCCAGCAGTGAAGCCGGGACAGGACCCTGGAATGAGCAGTTCTTC	CASSEAGTGPWNEQFF
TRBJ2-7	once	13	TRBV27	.	TGTGCCAGCAGTTGGGGAGAGGCCTACGAGCAGTACTTC	CASSWGEAYEQYF
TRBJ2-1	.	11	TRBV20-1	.	TGCAGTGCTAGCCCGGTGAATGAGCAGTTCTTC	CSASPVNEQFF
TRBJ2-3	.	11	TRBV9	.	TGTGCCAGCAGCGTAGGGGATACGCAGTATTTT	CASSVGDTQYF
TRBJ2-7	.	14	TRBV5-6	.	TGTGCCAGCAGCCCCCGACAATGGGGGTACGAGCAGTACTTC	CASSPRQWGYEQYF
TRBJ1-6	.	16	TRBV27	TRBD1	TGTGCCAGCAGTTTACTCCGGGACAGACTAAATTCACCCCTCCACTTT	CASSLLRDRLNSPLHF
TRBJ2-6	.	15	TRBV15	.	TGTGCCACCAGCAGAGACAAGTCTGGGGCCAACGTCCTGACTTTC	CATSRDKSGANVLTF